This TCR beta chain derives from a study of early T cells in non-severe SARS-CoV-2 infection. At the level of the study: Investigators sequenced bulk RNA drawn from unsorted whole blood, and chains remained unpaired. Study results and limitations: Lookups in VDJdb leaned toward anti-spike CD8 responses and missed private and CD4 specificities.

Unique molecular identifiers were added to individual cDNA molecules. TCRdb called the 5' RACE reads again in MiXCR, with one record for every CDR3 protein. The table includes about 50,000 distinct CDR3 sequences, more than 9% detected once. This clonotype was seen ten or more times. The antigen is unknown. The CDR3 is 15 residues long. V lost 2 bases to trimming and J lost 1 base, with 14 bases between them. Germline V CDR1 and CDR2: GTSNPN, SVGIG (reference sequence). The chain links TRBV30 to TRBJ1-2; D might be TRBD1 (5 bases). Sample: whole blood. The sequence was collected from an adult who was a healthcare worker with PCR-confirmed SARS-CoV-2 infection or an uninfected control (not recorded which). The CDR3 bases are TGTGCCTGGAGTACCGGCGGGGGAGGTAACTATGGCTACACCTTC. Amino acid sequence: CAWSTGGGGNYGYTF.